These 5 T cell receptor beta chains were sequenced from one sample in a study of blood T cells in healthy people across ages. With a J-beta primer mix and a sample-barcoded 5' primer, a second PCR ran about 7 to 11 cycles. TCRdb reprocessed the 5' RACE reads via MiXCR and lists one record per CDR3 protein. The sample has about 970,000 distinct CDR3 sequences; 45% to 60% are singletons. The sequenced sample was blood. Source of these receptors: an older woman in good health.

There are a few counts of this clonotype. The CDR3 loop is CASSLARDQYF. The CDR3 nucleotides read TGTGCCAGCAGTTTAGCGAGGGATCAGTACTTC. The chain combines TRBV12-3 or TRBV12-4 with TRBJ2-5; D may be TRBD2 (5 bases). This CDR3 contains 11 residues. Trimming removed 0 bases from V and 11 bases from J, with 7 bases in between.

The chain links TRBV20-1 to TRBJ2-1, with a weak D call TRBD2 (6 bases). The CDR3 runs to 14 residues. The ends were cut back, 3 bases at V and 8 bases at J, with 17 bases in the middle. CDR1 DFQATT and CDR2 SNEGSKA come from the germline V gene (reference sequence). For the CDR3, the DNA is TGCAGTGCTAGGGCGCCGACTAGTTCCGATGAGCAGTTCTTC. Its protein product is CSARAPTSSDEQFF.

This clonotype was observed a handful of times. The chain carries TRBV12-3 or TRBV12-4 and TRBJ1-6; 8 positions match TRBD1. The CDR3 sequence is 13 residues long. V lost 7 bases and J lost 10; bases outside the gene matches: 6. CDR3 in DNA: TGTGCCAGCACCGGACAGGGACGATCACCCCTCCACTTT. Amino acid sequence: CASTGQGRSPLHF.

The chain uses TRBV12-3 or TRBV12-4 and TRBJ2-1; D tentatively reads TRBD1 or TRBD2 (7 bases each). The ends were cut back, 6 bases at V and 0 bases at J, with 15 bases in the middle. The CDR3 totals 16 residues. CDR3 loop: CASSLGRGPSYNEQFF. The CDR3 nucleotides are TGTGCCAGCAGCTTGGGGAGGGGGCCCTCCTACAATGAGCAGTTCTTC.

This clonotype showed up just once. The CDR3: CSARDPRTDNEQYF. The CDR3 DNA sequence: TGCAGTGCTAGAGATCCCCGAACAGATAACGAGCAGTACTTC. The genes are TRBV20-1 and TRBJ2-5, with no clear D. The J call is uncertain, as TRBJ2-7 better fits the DNA end. The CDR3 length is 14 residues. The germline V gene encodes CDR1 DFQATT and CDR2 SNEGSKA (reference sequence).